Listed here is a single TCR beta chain. Assay used: immunoSEQ multiplex PCR; TCRdb lists only in-frame clones, some missing. The data show some 46,000 clones, with 92% seen just once and over 5% held by the top ten. Germline CDR1 and CDR2: SGHTA and FQGNSA. CDR3 size: 16 residues. The germline V and J ends were trimmed by 1 base and 6 bases, with 13 bases remaining between them. The data originate from a study of cytomegalovirus exposure and HLA in healthy donors. The donors were part of the validation cohort of more than 90 subjects. That cohort was separate from the first cohort, which comprised fewer than 800 subjects.

Source material: PBMCs. V is TRBV7-2 and J is TRBJ1-6; a weak D match, TRBD1 (5 bases). This clonotype was sampled from a young man in good health and CMV-seronegative. The CDR3 coding sequence is TGTGCCAGCAGCTTAGTCGGGGGGAGGGGTAATTCACCCCTCCACTTT. Its protein is CASSLVGGRGNSPLHF.